This record concerns one TCR beta chain sequence. The data originate from a study of T and B cells in COVID-19 patients. Germline loops: CDR1 MNHEY, CDR2 SVGAGI. The V and J ends lost 5 bases and 4 bases, in that order; junction bases with no gene match: 16. The CDR3 covers 19 residues. TRB rearrangements were amplified by multiplex PCR with BIOMED2 TRB-A/B primers. MiXCR, run by TCRdb on the multiplex PCR reads, gives a single entry per CDR3 protein. The table lists 15,000 to 20,000 distinct CDR3 sequences, around a third of them singletons. From blood, roughly 220-550 ng of genomic DNA served as TRB template.

The rearrangement links TRBV6-5 to TRBJ2-3, with 12 bases aligning to TRBD2. Sequenced material: blood. The sequence derives from a human donor with active COVID-19. In nucleotides, the CDR3 is TGTGCCAGCAGTACTCGACTAGCGGGGGACGACCCACCCCCAGATACGCAGTATTTT. The encoded protein is CASSTRLAGDDPPPDTQYF.